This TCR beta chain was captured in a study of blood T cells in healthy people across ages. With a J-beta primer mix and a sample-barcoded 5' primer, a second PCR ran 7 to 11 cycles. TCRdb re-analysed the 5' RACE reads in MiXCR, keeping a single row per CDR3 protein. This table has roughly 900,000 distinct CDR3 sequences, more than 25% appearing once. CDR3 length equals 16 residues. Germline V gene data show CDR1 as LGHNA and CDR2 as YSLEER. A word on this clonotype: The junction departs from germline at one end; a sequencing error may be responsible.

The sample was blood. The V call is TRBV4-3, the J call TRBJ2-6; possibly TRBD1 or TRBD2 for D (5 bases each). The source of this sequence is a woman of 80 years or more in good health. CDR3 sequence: CASSQDDWTGANALTF. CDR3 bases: TGCGCCAGCAGCCAAGACGATTGGACTGGGGCCAACGCCCTGACTTTC.